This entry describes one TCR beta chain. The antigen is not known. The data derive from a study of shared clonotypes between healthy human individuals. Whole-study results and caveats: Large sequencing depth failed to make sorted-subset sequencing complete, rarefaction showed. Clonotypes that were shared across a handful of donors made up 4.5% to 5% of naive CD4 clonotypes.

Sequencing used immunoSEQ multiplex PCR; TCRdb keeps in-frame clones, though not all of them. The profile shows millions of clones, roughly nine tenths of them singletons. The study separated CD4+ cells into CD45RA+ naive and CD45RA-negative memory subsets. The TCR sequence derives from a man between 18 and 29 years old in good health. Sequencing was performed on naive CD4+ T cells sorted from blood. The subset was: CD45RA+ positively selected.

CDR3 DNA: TGTGCCAGCGGACAGAACTCCTACGAGCAGTACTTC. It codes for CASGQNSYEQYF. The J gene is TRBJ2-7, the V gene TRBV25-1, with D possibly TRBD1 on 6 matching bases. The CDR3 is 12 residues long. Trimming shortened V by 8 bases and J by 0 bases, and 8 bases separated the two germline ends. Germline V gene lookup returns CDR1 MGHDK and CDR2 SYGVNS.